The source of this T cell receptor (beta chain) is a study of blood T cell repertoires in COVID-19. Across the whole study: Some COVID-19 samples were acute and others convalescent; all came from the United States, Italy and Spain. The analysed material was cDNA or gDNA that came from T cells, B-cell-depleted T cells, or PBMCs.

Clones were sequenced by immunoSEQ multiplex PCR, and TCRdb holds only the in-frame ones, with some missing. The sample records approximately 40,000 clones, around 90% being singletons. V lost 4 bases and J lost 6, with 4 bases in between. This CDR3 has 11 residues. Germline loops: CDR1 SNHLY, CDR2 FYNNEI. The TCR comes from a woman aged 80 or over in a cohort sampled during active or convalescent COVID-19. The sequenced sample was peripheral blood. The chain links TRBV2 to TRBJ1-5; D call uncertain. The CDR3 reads CASSVSQPQHF. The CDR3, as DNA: TGTGCCAGCAGTGTCTCTCAGCCCCAGCATTTT. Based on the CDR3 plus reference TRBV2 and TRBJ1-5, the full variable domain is EPEVTQTPSHQVTQMGQEVILRCVPISNHLYFYWYRQILGQKVEFLVSFYNNEISEKSEIFDDQFSVERPDGSNFTLKIRSTKLEDSAMYFCASSVSQPQHFGDGTRLSIL.